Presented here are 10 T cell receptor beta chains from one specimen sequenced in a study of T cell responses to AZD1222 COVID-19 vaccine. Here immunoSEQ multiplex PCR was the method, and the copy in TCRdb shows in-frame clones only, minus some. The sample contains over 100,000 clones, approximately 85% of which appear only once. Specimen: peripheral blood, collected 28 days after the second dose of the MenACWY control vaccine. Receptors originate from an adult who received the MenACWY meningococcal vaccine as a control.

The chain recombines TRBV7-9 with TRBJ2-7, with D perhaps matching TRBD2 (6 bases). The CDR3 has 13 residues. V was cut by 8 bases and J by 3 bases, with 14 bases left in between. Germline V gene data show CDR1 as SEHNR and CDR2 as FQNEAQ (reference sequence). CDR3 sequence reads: CASEVAAGYEQYV. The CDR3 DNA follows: TGTGCCAGCGAAGTGGCAGCGGGCTACGAGCAGTACGTC.

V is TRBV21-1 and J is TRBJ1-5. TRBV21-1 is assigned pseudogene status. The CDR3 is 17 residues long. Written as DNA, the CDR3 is TGTGCCAGCAGCACATTCAGGACGGGGGGCAGGGGGCAGCCCCAGCATTTT. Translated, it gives CASSTFRTGGRGQPQHF.

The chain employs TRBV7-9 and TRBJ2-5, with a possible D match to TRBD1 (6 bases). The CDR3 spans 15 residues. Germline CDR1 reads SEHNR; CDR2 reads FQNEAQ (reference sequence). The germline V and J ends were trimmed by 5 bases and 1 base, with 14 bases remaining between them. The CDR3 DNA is TGTGCCAGCAGCCTCCAAACAGGGATCCAAGAGACCCAGTACTTC. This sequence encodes CASSLQTGIQETQYF.

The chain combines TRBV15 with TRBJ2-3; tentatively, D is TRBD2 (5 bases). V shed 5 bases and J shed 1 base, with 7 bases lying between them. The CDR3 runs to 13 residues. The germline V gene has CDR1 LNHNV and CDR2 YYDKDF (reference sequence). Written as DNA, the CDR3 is TGTGCCACCAGCGTGGGAGGCACAGATACGCAGTATTTT. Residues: CATSVGGTDTQYF.

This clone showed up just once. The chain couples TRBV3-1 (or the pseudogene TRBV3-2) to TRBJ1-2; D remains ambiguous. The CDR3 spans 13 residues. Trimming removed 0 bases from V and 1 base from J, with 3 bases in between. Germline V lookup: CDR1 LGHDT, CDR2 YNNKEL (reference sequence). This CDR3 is CASSQEVNYGYTF. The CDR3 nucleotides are TGTGCCAGCAGCCAAGAGGTTAACTATGGCTACACCTTC.

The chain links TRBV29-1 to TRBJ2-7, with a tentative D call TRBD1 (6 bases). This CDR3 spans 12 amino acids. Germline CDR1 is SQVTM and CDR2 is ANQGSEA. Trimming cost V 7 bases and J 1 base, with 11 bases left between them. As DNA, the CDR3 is TGCAGCGCTGCGACAGGTTCCTACGAGCAGTACTTC. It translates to CSAATGSYEQYF.

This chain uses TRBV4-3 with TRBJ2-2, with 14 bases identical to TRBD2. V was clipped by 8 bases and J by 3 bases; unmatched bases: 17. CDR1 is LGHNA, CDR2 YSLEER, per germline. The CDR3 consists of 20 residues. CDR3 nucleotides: TGCGCCAGCCTATACCGGGGACTAGCGGGAGAAATTCCGTACACCGGGGAGCTGTTTTTT. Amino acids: CASLYRGLAGEIPYTGELFF.

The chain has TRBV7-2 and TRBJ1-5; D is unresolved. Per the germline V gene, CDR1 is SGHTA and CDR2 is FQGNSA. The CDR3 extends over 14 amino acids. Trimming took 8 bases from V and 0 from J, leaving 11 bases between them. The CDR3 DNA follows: TGTGCCAGCTCTCCTAAACATAGCAATCAGCCCCAGCATTTT. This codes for CASSPKHSNQPQHF.

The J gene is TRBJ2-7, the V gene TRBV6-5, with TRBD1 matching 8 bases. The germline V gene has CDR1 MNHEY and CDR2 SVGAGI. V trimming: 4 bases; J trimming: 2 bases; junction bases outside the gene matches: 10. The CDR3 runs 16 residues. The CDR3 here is CASSSFRGRFTYEQYV. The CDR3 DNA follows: TGTGCCAGCAGTTCCTTCAGGGGGCGGTTTACCTACGAGCAGTACGTC.

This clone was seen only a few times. The CDR3 loop reads CASSWTGLNTEAFF. CDR3 sequence (DNA): TGTGCCAGCAGCTGGACAGGGCTGAACACTGAAGCTTTCTTT. The chain uses TRBV7-9 and TRBJ1-1; TRBD1 matches 8 bases. V shed 4 bases and J 0 bases; nucleotides not matched to a gene: 1. Germline V lookup: CDR1 SEHNR, CDR2 FQNEAQ (reference sequence). The CDR3 spans 14 residues. The complete variable domain, with remaining parts taken from reference TRBV7-9 and TRBJ1-1, reads DTGVSQNPRHKITKRGQNVTFRCDPISEHNRLYWYRQTLGQGPEFLTYFQNEAQLEKSRLLSDRFSAERPKGSFSTLEIQRTEQGDSAMYLCASSWTGLNTEAFFGQGTRLTVV.